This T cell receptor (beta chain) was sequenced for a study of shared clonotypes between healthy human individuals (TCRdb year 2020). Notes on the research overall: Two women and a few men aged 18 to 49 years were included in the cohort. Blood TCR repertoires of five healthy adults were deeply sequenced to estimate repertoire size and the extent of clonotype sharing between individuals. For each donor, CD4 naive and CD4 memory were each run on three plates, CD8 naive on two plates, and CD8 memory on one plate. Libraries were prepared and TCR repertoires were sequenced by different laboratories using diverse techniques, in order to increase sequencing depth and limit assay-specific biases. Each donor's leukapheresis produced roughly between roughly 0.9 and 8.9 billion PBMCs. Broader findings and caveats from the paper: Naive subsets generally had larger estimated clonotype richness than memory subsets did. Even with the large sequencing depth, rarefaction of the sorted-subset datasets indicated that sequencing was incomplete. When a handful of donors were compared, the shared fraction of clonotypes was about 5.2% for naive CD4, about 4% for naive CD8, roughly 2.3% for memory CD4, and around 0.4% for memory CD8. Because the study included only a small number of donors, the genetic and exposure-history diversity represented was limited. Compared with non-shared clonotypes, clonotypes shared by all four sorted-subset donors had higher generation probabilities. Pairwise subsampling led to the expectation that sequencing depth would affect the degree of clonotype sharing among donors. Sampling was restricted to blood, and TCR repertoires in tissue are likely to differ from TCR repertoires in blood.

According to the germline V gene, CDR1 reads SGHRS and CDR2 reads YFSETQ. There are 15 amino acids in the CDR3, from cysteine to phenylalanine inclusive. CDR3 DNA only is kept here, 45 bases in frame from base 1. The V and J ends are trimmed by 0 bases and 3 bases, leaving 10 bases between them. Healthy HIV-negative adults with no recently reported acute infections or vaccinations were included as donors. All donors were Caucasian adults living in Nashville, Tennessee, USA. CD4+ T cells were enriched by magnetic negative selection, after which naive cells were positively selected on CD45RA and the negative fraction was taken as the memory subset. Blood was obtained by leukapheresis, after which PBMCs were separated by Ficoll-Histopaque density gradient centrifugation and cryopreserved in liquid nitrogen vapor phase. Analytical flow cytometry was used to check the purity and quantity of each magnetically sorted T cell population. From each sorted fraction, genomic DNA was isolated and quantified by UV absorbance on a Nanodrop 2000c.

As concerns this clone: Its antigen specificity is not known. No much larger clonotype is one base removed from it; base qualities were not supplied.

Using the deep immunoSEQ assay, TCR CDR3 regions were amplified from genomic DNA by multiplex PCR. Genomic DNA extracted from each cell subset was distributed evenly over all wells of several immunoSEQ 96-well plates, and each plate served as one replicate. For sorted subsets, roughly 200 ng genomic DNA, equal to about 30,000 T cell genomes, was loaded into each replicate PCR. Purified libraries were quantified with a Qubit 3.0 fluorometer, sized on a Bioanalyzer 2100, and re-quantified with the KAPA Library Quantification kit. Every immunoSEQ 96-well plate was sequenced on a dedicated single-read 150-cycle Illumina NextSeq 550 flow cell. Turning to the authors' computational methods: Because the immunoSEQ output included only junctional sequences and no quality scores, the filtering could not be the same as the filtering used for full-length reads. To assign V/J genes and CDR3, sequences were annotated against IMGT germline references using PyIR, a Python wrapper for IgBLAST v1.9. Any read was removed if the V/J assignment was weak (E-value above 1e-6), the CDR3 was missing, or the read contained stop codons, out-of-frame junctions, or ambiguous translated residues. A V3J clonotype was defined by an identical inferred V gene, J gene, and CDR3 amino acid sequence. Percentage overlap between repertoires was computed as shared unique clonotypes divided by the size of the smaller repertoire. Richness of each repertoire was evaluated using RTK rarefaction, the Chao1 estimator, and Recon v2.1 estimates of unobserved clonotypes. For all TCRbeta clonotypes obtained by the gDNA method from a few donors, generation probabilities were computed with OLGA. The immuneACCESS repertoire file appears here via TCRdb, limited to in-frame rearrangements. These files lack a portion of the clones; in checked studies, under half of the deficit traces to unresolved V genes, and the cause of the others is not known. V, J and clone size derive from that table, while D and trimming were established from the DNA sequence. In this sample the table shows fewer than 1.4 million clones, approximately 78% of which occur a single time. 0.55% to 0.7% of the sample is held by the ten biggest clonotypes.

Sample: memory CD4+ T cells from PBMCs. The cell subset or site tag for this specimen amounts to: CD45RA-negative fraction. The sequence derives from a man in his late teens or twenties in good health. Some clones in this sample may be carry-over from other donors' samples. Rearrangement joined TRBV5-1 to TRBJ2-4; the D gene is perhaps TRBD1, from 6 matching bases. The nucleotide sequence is TGCGCCAGCAGCTTGGCAGGGGTGGACAAAAACATTCAGTACTTC. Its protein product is CASSLAGVDKNIQYF.